This T cell receptor beta chain was sequenced in a study of T-cell memory formation after mild COVID-19. Study-wide context: Largely donor-specific sequence clusters came from a couple of donors.

There are 14 residues in the CDR3. Germline loops: CDR1 SSHAT, CDR2 FNYEAQ (reference sequence). General study results and limits: Largely, contracting CD4+ clones fell within CM and EM, and contracting CD8+ clones within EMRA. Later expanders leaned CD4+, whereas day 15 to 85 contracting clones were balanced CD4/CD8.

TCRdb called the 5' RACE reads again in MiXCR, with one record for every CDR3 protein. This sample carries 360,000 or so distinct CDR3 sequences, over 25% of them seen once, and the ten largest clones take approximately 13%. Remarks on this clonotype: Its antigen is currently unknown. The junction departs from germline at one end; a sequencing error may be responsible.

Sequenced material: PBMCs or a T cell subset sorted from them (not recorded which). This sequence originates from an adult woman who had mild COVID-19 (a few samples of this study predate the infection). Cell type and time point are not known. V usage is TRBV7-7 and J usage is TRBJ2-5; 9 bases match TRBD2. The CDR3 DNA follows: TGTGCTAGCAGTAGACTAGCGGAACAAGAGACCCAGTACTTC. This gives the protein CASSRLAEQETQYF.